The 25 T cell receptor beta chains in this list originate from one sample, sequenced in a study of PD-1 blockade in classical Hodgkin lymphoma. After autologous stem cell transplantation all patients relapsed, and prior brentuximab vedotin exposure differed between cohorts. Method: immunoSEQ multiplex PCR; TCRdb's copy keeps in-frame clones and lacks some. The sample lists roughly 70,000 clones, roughly two thirds occurring once. Material: peripheral blood mononuclear cells (PBMCs), obtained before the second cycle of nivolumab. The receptors derive from a human donor with classical Hodgkin lymphoma.

This chain links TRBV5-6 with TRBJ1-5; possible D gene TRBD1, 5 bases. CDR1 and CDR2 from the germline V gene are SGHDT and YYEEEE. The V and J ends lost 0 bases and 7 bases respectively, with 14 bases between them. The CDR3 is 15 residues long. The CDR3, as DNA: TGTGCCAGCAGCTTGGGGTTCGGGGGAGGGCAGCCCCAGCATTTT. This codes for CASSLGFGGGQPQHF.

This chain connects TRBV5-1 to TRBJ1-1, with 9 bases aligning to TRBD1. Germline CDR1 and CDR2: SGHRS and YFSETQ. This CDR3 has 18 amino acids. The trim removed 1 base at V and 7 bases at J, leaving 17 bases unmatched. Here the CDR3 reads CASSLWGPWDRVGNEAFF. CDR3 DNA: TGCGCCAGCAGCTTGTGGGGACCGTGGGACAGGGTTGGGAATGAAGCTTTCTTT.

This chain connects TRBV5-1 to TRBJ2-5; D perhaps matches TRBD1 (6 bases). Germline lookup yields CDR1 SGHRS and CDR2 YFSETQ. Trimming shortened V by 2 bases and J by 3 bases, and 14 bases separated the two germline ends. The CDR3 length is 15 residues. CDR3 loop: CASSFGRGLEETQYF. The CDR3 bases are TGCGCCAGCAGCTTTGGCAGGGGATTGGAAGAGACCCAGTACTTC.

The gene calls are TRBV9 and TRBJ2-1; D may be TRBD1 or TRBD2 (5 bases each). The CDR3 length is 13 residues. Germline lookup yields CDR1 SGDLS and CDR2 YYNGEE. Trimming removed 2 bases from V and 9 bases from J, with 12 bases in between. CDR3 nucleotides: TGTGCCAGCAGCGTTTTGGGGGTGGGTGAGCAGTTCTTC. This encodes CASSVLGVGEQFF.

This clone was detected only once. This chain uses TRBV27 with TRBJ1-1; D possibly corresponds to TRBD1 (6 bases). The germline gives CDR1 MNHEY, CDR2 SMNVEV (reference sequence). The CDR3 runs 17 residues. Deletions cut 5 bases from V and 8 bases from J, with 27 bases between. The CDR3 bases are TGTGCCAGCAGTCTCCTCCGGGACAAGGGTAATTCTGGAGAAGCTTTCTTT. Translation: CASSLLRDKGNSGEAFF.

The CDR3 region has the DNA TGTGCCAGCAGCCCCGCGACTAACACAGATACGCAGTATTTT. Translating gives CASSPATNTDTQYF. The chain carries TRBV9 and TRBJ2-3, with a weak D call TRBD2 (5 bases). Trimming pared 4 bases from V and 2 bases from J, leaving 11 bases between. The CDR3 spans 14 residues. Germline V gene data show CDR1 as SGDLS and CDR2 as YYNGEE.

This clone appeared a few times. The rearrangement uses TRBV7-9 and TRBJ2-7; D ambiguous. The CDR3 totals 11 residues. The V gene's germline CDR1 is SEHNR and CDR2 FQNEAQ (reference sequence). The ends were cut back, 5 bases at V and 4 bases at J, with 6 bases in the middle. The CDR3 reads CASSNQYEQYF. As DNA, the CDR3 is TGTGCCAGCAGCAACCAATACGAGCAGTACTTC.

Only one count was recorded for this clone. V and J are TRBV6-6 and TRBJ2-7, with 7 positions matching TRBD2. The ends lost 2 bases at V and 7 bases at J; junction bases unmatched: 11. This CDR3 contains 15 residues. Germline CDR1 MNHNY, CDR2 SVGAGI (reference sequence). This chain's CDR3 is CASSYRPLTGGEQYF. The CDR3 DNA follows: TGTGCCAGCAGTTACAGGCCGTTGACGGGGGGTGAGCAGTACTTC.

The chain recombines TRBV2 with TRBJ1-1; D unresolved. Germline CDR1 and CDR2: SNHLY and FYNNEI. CDR3 length equals 12 residues. V lost 6 bases, J lost 5 bases, and 10 bases lay in between. CDR3 amino acids: CASRWGNTEAFF. CDR3 sequence (DNA): TGTGCCAGCAGATGGGGTAATACTGAAGCTTTCTTT.

The chain recombines TRBV25-1 with TRBJ1-2; a weak D match, TRBD1 (5 bases). Deletions cut 1 base from V and 2 bases from J, with 14 bases between. CDR1 and CDR2 (germline): MGHDK, SYGVNS. This CDR3 comprises 16 residues. CDR3 nucleotides: TGTGCCAGCAGTGAATTAGGGGCGTTGGAGAACTATGGCTACACCTTC. As protein: CASSELGALENYGYTF.

The J gene is TRBJ1-2, the V gene TRBV7-8; 12 bases are shared with TRBD1. The length of the CDR3 is 17 residues. Per germline, CDR1 SGHVS and CDR2 FQNEAQ. J lost 8 bases, V lost 8 bases, and 18 bases had no gene match. Here the CDR3 reads CASGPPPGTGGIGGYTF. CDR3 coding DNA: TGTGCCAGCGGCCCACCACCCGGGACAGGGGGCATAGGGGGCTACACCTTC.

CDR3 sequence (DNA): TGCGCCAGCAGCCAAGGCCCAGCGGGGGCCCCTATTACATCGTTCTTC. It is translated as CASSQGPAGAPITSFF. The chain has TRBV4-3 and TRBJ2-1; 8 bases match TRBD2. From germline, CDR1 is LGHNA and CDR2 YSLEER. Trimming cost V 1 base and J 15 bases; bases outside gene matches: 17. The CDR3 spans 16 residues.

The chain is built from TRBV5-1 and TRBJ2-1, with 7 bases lining up with TRBD1. The CDR3 loop spans 13 amino acids. J was trimmed by 9 bases and V by 2 bases; bases with no gene match: 5. The germline V gene has CDR1 SGHRS and CDR2 YFSETQ. CDR3 sequence (DNA): TGCGCCAGCAGCTTTGAGGGGGCGGGTGAGCAGTTCTTC. It encodes CASSFEGAGEQFF.

This clone was seen a single time. V is TRBV15 and J is TRBJ2-1, with D possibly TRBD2 on 6 matching bases. V lost 0 bases, J lost 4 bases, and 19 bases lay in between. In germline, CDR1 is LNHNV, CDR2 YYDKDF (reference sequence). The CDR3 runs to 18 residues. This CDR3 reads CATSRDVLLALNYNEQFF. CDR3 sequence (DNA): TGTGCCACCAGCAGAGATGTATTGCTAGCGCTGAATTACAATGAGCAGTTCTTC.

The V gene is TRBV7-8, the J gene TRBJ1-1; weak D call: TRBD1 (6 bases). Germline V gives CDR1 SGHVS, CDR2 FQNEAQ. V was shortened by 6 bases and J by 1 base, with 15 bases between the two germline ends. The CDR3 extends over 15 amino acids. The DNA of the CDR3 is TGTGCCAGCAGGGCAGATCGGACAGCGAACACTGAAGCTTTCTTT. Amino acids: CASRADRTANTEAFF. Full variable domain (remainder filled in from reference TRBV7-8 and TRBJ1-1): GAGVSQSPRYKVAKRGQDVALRCDPISGHVSLFWYQQALGQGPEFLTYFQNEAQLDKSGLPSDRFFAERPEGSVSTLKIQRTQQEDSAVYLCASRADRTANTEAFFGQGTRLTVV.

The genes are TRBV19 and TRBJ1-5; 7 nucleotides align to TRBD1. This CDR3 has 13 residues. With 7 bases clipped from V and 5 bases from J, the junction kept 5 bases outside the gene matches. The germline CDR1 and CDR2 sequences are LNHDA and SQIVND (reference sequence). The CDR3 region has the DNA TGTGCCAGTAAGAGAACAGGGGATCAGCCCCAGCATTTT. This codes for CASKRTGDQPQHF.

This clone was detected once. The rearrangement joins TRBV30 to TRBJ2-7; D is unclear. Trimming removed 2 bases from V and 3 bases from J, with 8 bases in between. The CDR3 length is 12 residues. In germline, CDR1 is GTSNPN, CDR2 SVGIG (reference sequence). The DNA of the CDR3 is TGTGCCTGGAGTACGCAAGACTACGAGCAGTACTTC. Its translation: CAWSTQDYEQYF.

The rearrangement links TRBV18 to TRBJ1-1; weak D call: TRBD1 (5 bases). The CDR3 has 15 residues. The germline gives CDR1 KGHSH, CDR2 LQKENI. The V end lost 2 bases, the J end lost 3 bases, and 13 bases lay between the germline ends. As DNA, the CDR3 is TGTGCCAGCTCACCAAACTACGGGGGAGACACTGAAGCTTTCTTT. Its translation is CASSPNYGGDTEAFF.

This clone was recorded only once. The CDR3 region has the DNA TGTGCCAGCAGTTACTCCGGGGCCACCTCTGGAAACACCATATATTTT. Encoded protein: CASSYSGATSGNTIYF. V usage is TRBV6-5 and J usage is TRBJ1-3; tentatively, D is TRBD1 (5 bases). Per the germline V gene, CDR1 is MNHEY and CDR2 is SVGAGI. Trimming cost V 0 bases and J 0 bases, with 9 bases left between them. This CDR3 comprises 16 residues.

This chain links TRBV9 with TRBJ2-1; D not certain. The length of the CDR3 is 15 residues. V was clipped by 4 bases and J by 6 bases, with 17 bases between them. Germline-derived CDR1 and CDR2 are SGDLS and YYNGEE. CDR3 coding DNA: TGTGCCAGCAGCCCCTATAGTCAGGCTCTCAATGAGCAGTTCTTC. Translation gives CASSPYSQALNEQFF. The variable domain in full, completed from reference TRBV9 and TRBJ2-1, reads DSGVTQTPKHLITATGQRVTLRCSPRSGDLSVYWYQQSLDQGLQFLIQYYNGEERAKGNILERFSAQQFPDLHSELNLSSLELGDSALYFCASSPYSQALNEQFFGPGTRLTVL.

The chain links TRBV2 to TRBJ2-7; 10 bases are a match to TRBD1. Germline CDR1 is SNHLY and CDR2 is FYNNEI. After removal of 6 bases from V and 5 bases from J, the junction contained 4 bases not matched to a gene. The CDR3 runs to 13 residues. The CDR3 is CASRTGGWNEQYF. CDR3 DNA sequence: TGTGCCAGCAGGACAGGGGGCTGGAACGAGCAGTACTTC. Full variable domain (remainder filled in from reference TRBV2 and TRBJ2-7): EPEVTQTPSHQVTQMGQEVILRCVPISNHLYFYWYRQILGQKVEFLVSFYNNEISEKSEIFDDQFSVERPDGSNFTLKIRSTKLEDSAMYFCASRTGGWNEQYFGPGTRLTVT.

The V call is TRBV19, the J call TRBJ2-5; D remains ambiguous. Gene TRBJ2-7 matches the end of the DNA better, so the J call may be wrong. Germline V gene lookup returns CDR1 LNHDA and CDR2 SQIVND (reference sequence). The CDR3 is 13 residues long. The CDR3 is CASSKGRFYEQYF. The CDR3 coding sequence is TGTGCCAGTAGTAAAGGACGGTTCTACGAGCAGTACTTC.

V gene TRBV11-1 combines with J gene TRBJ2-2; D gene uncertain. The V and J ends lost 4 bases and 15 bases respectively, with 15 bases between them. The CDR3 totals 12 residues. Germline V lookup: CDR1 SGHAT, CDR2 FQDESV (reference sequence). CDR3 sequence reads: CASSSLDGRVFF. In nucleotides, the CDR3 is TGTGCCAGCAGCTCGTTAGACGGACGGGTGTTTTTT.

Worth noting for this clone: This may come from a read error, since a much larger clone is one base off. The rearrangement links TRBV6-1 to TRBJ1-1, with 9 nucleotides matching TRBD1. This CDR3 comprises 14 residues. The germline V gene encodes CDR1 MNHNS and CDR2 SASEGT. V trimming: 6 bases; J trimming: 4 bases; junction bases outside the gene matches: 6. This CDR3 reads CASRKTGGGTEAFF. The DNA for the CDR3 is TGTGCCAGCAGGAAAACAGGGGGCGGCACTGAAGCTTTCTTT.

The chain recombines TRBV30 with TRBJ2-7; D gene ambiguous. Germline V lookup: CDR1 GTSNPN, CDR2 SVGIG (reference sequence). Trimming took off 0 bases at V and 7 bases at J, with 10 bases between the two ends. This CDR3 comprises 12 residues. In nucleotides, the CDR3 is TGTGCCTGGAGTGTACAGTCAGGAGAGCAGTACTTC. This codes for CAWSVQSGEQYF.